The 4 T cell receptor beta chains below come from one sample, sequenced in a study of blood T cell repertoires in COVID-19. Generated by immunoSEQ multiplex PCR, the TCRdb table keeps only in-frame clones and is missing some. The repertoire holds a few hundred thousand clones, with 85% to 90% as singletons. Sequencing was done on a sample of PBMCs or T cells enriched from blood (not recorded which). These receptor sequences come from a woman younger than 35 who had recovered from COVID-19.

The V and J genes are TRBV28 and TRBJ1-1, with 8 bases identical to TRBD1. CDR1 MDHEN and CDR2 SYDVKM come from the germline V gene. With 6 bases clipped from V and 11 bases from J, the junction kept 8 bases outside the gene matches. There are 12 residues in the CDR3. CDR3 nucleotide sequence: TGTGCCAGCAGGAACAGGGGGAAGGAGGCTTTCTTT. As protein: CASRNRGKEAFF.

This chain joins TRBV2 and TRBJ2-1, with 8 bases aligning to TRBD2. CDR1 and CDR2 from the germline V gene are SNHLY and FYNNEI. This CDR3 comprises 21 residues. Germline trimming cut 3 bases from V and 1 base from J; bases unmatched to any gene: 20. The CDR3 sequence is CASSEGWRGGKVARSYNEQFF. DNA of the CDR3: TGTGCCAGCAGTGAGGGTTGGCGCGGGGGGAAGGTAGCACGGTCCTACAATGAGCAGTTCTTC. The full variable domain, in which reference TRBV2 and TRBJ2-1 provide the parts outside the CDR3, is EPEVTQTPSHQVTQMGQEVILRCVPISNHLYFYWYRQILGQKVEFLVSFYNNEISEKSEIFDDQFSVERPDGSNFTLKIRSTKLEDSAMYFCASSEGWRGGKVARSYNEQFFGPGTRLTVL.

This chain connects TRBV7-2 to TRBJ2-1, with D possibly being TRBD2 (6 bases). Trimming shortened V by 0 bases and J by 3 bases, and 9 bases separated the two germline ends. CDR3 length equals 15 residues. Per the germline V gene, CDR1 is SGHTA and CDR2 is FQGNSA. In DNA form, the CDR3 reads TGTGCCAGCAGCTTAGCGAGGGACTTCTACAATGAGCAGTTCTTC. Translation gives CASSLARDFYNEQFF.

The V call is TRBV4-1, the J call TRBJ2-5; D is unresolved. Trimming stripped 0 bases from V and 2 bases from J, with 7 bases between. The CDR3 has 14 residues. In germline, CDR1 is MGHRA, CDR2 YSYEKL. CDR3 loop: CASSQEETQETQYF. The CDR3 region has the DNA TGCGCCAGCAGCCAAGAAGAAACTCAAGAGACCCAGTACTTC.